These 10 T cell receptor beta chains originate from one sample sequenced in a study of CD8 T cells in ankylosing spondylitis. MiXCR, applied by TCRdb to the 5' RACE reads, yields one record per CDR3 protein. The table shows some 150,000 distinct CDR3 sequences, with roughly 10% occurring only once. Material: blood, either unsorted or a sorted T cell fraction (not recorded which). The receptors here all came from a female donor with ankylosing spondylitis or in good health (not recorded which).

This clonotype was recorded at least ten times. The chain employs TRBV28 and TRBJ2-3; TRBD1 matches at 10 bases. CDR1 is MDHEN, CDR2 SYDVKM, per germline. CDR3 length: 16 residues. V lost 3 bases, J lost 2 bases, and 5 bases stayed unmatched. CDR3 sequence: CASSFGTGDSTDTQYF. The CDR3 DNA follows: TGTGCCAGCAGTTTTGGGACAGGGGATTCCACAGATACGCAGTATTTT.

This clonotype was picked up many times. The chain recombines TRBV5-1 with TRBJ1-1; D is perhaps TRBD1 (6 bases). From germline, CDR1 is SGHRS and CDR2 YFSETQ. The CDR3 is 14 residues long. Trimming left V 4 bases short and J 2 bases short, with 12 bases between. CDR3 bases: TGCGCCAGCAGCCGGGGACACGCCAACACTGAAGCTTTCTTT. Protein product: CASSRGHANTEAFF.

This clonotype has a count of ten or more. V and J are TRBV20-1 and TRBJ2-7; D not certain. Germline V gene sequence: CDR1 DFQATT, CDR2 SNEGSKA (reference sequence). Trimming removed 4 bases at V and 2 bases at J, with 12 bases between. The CDR3 consists of 13 residues. As DNA, the CDR3 is TGCAGTGCTAACTCTTACCGAACCTACGAGCAGTACTTC. Its translation is CSANSYRTYEQYF.

This clonotype was counted many times. This chain uses TRBV20-1 with TRBJ2-7; possibly TRBD2 for D (6 bases). Trimming removed 1 base from V and 6 bases from J, with 13 bases in between. In germline, CDR1 is DFQATT, CDR2 SNEGSKA (reference sequence). This CDR3 has 13 residues. DNA for the CDR3: TGCAGTGCTAGAGGGGGGTGGCGGGGCGAGCAGTACTTC. Residues: CSARGGWRGEQYF.

This clonotype was detected a few times. V and J are TRBV19 and TRBJ2-3, with 9 bases aligning to TRBD1. The CDR3 length is 16 residues. Looked up from germline, CDR1 is LNHDA and CDR2 is SQIVND (reference sequence). V was pared by 6 bases and J by 2 bases, with 9 bases of the junction left unmatched. The CDR3 DNA sequence: TGTGCCAGTAGGGGACAGGGTCTTTCGGACACAGATACGCAGTATTTT. Amino acids: CASRGQGLSDTDTQYF.

In this sample, this clonotype turned up many times. The chain uses TRBV11-2 and TRBJ1-5; D is unresolved. This CDR3 has 14 residues. Germline V gives CDR1 SGHAT, CDR2 FQNNGV. Deletions cut 8 bases from V and 2 bases from J, with 13 bases between. The CDR3 DNA sequence: TGTGCCAGCTCCGAGGGCGGTGGCAATCAGCCCCAGCATTTT. Translating gives CASSEGGGNQPQHF. Using reference TRBV11-2 and TRBJ1-5 for the parts outside the CDR3, the full variable domain is EAGVAQSPRYKIIEKRQSVAFWCNPISGHATLYWYQQILGQGPKLLIQFQNNGVVDDSQLPKDRFSAERLKGVDSTLKIQPAKLEDSAVYLCASSEGGGNQPQHFGDGTRLSIL.

This clonotype was found many times. The chain employs TRBV11-3 and TRBJ1-5; D perhaps matches TRBD1 (6 bases). The CDR3 runs 13 residues. From germline, CDR1 is SGHNT and CDR2 YENEEA. Trimming stripped 1 base from V and 7 bases from J, with 8 bases between. CDR3 DNA: TGTGCCAGCAGCTTAGCAGGGGAACAGCCCCAGCATTTT. It translates to CASSLAGEQPQHF.

This clonotype was found many times. The chain employs TRBV20-1 and TRBJ2-1, with a tentative D call TRBD2 (5 bases). CDR1 and CDR2 (germline): DFQATT, SNEGSKA (reference sequence). With 3 bases removed from V and 1 base from J, the gap between germline ends came to 7 bases. The CDR3 length is 13 residues. The CDR3 region is CSARDFSYNEQFF. CDR3 DNA: TGCAGTGCTAGGGACTTTTCCTACAATGAGCAGTTCTTC.

This clonotype was counted ten times or more. The rearrangement joins TRBV7-9 to TRBJ1-2; TRBD1 is a possible D gene (5 bases). CDR1 is SEHNR and CDR2 is FQNEAQ in the germline V gene (reference sequence). Trimming pared 3 bases from V and 0 bases from J, leaving 14 bases between. The CDR3 is 16 amino acids. The CDR3 DNA reads TGTGCCAGCAGCTTTGGTGAGGGGTTAGCTAACTATGGCTACACCTTC. Its protein product is CASSFGEGLANYGYTF.

This clonotype has a count of ten or more. V and J are TRBV28 and TRBJ2-5; D remains ambiguous. Germline loops: CDR1 MDHEN, CDR2 SYDVKM. Between the trimmed V and J ends, which lost 5 bases and 5 bases, there was a span of 12 bases. This CDR3 is built from 13 residues. This CDR3 reads CASSNGGKETQYF. CDR3 nucleotides: TGTGCCAGCAGTAATGGCGGAAAGGAGACCCAGTACTTC. The full variable domain, completed using reference TRBV28 and TRBJ2-5, is DVKVTQSSRYLVKRTGEKVFLECVQDMDHENMFWYRQDPGLGLRLIYFSYDVKMKEKGDIPEGYSVSREKKERFSLILESASTNQTSMYLCASSNGGKETQYFGPGTRLLVL.